This T cell receptor (beta chain) was retrieved from a study of blood T cell repertoires in COVID-19. Whole-study context: Both acute and convalescent COVID-19 samples were obtained from the United States, Italy and Spain. Nucleic acid was either cDNA or gDNA, and it came from T cells, B-cell-depleted T cells, or PBMCs.

With V trimmed by 10 bases and J by 5 bases, 16 bases remained unmatched. Germline CDR1 MDHEN, CDR2 SYDVKM. The CDR3 loop spans 15 amino acids. In the source study's methods: The authors estimated nucleated cell counts from reference gene primer amplification. Assay used: immunoSEQ multiplex PCR; TCRdb lists only in-frame clones, some missing. V and J calls and clone size are given by that table; D and trimming were obtained from the DNA. The data hold 95,000 to 150,000 clones, with around 77% observed a single time. Sequencing used peripheral blood. This sequence originates from a man in his sixties with active or convalescent COVID-19. This chain connects TRBV28 to TRBJ2-7, with TRBD1 matching 8 bases. CDR3 nucleotide sequence: TGTGCCACCCGTTTCGGGGGCAGGGGGCGTCACGAGCAGTACTTC. Residues: CATRFGGRGRHEQYF.